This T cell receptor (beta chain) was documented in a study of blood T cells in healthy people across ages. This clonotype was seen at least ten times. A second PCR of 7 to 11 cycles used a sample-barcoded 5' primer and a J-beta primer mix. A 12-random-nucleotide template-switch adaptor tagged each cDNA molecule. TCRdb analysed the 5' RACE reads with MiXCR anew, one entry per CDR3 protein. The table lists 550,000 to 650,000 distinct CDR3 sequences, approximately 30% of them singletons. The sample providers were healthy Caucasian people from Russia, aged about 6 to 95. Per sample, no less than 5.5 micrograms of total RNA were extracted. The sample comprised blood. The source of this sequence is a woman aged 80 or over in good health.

The CDR3 coding sequence is TGCGCCAGCAGAGTGACAGGTGTCTACGAGCAGTACTTC. It is translated as CASRVTGVYEQYF. The V and J genes are TRBV5-1 and TRBJ2-7; D is perhaps TRBD1 (6 bases). This CDR3 region has 13 residues. The V gene lost 5 bases and the J gene lost 3 bases, with 12 bases spanning the gap. From germline, CDR1 is SGHRS and CDR2 YFSETQ.